The following is a TCR beta chain sequence with its context. These data belong to a study of blood T cell repertoires in COVID-19. On the study more broadly: Some COVID-19 samples were acute and others convalescent; all came from the United States, Italy and Spain. PBMCs, B-cell-depleted T cells, or T cells provided the cDNA or gDNA that made up the material.

In the authors' workflow: The assay estimated nucleated cells by amplifying reference gene primers. TCRdb's table, derived via immunoSEQ multiplex PCR, lists solely in-frame clones and lacks some. The V and J calls and the clone size are those of that table, but D and trimming were determined from the DNA. In the table there are approximately 89,000 clones, roughly 96% of which are singletons. The junction had 4 bases not matched to a gene; V was cut back by 4 bases and J by 6 bases. The CDR3 sequence is 16 residues long. Germline-derived CDR1 and CDR2 are LGHDT and YNNKEL (reference sequence). The chain joins TRBV3-1 (or the pseudogene TRBV3-2) to TRBJ2-1, with 15 positions matching TRBD2. This receptor was obtained from a human donor with active COVID-19. The donor label of this sample is uncertain. Sequencing was carried out using peripheral blood. For the CDR3, the DNA is TGTGCCAGCAGCCCAAGGACTAGCGGGGGGGCCAATGAGCAGTTCTTC. Translating gives CASSPRTSGGANEQFF.